Listed here are 7 T cell receptor beta chains from one sample, sequenced in a study of identical twins (dated by TCRdb to the mid-2010s). Library prep was done by 5' RACE. The sequencing machine was an Illumina HiSeq 2000. Using fastp at Q25 and MiXCR, TCRdb reprocessed the public reads and kept productive beta chains. Rows are combined by CDR3 protein, so each entry shows the most common genes and DNA. The sample yields a few hundred thousand distinct CDR3 sequences; roughly 13% were counted once. Together, the top ten hold roughly 4.2% of the sample. Another study also made use of these data, one on yellow fever vaccine responses in identical twins.

Sequenced material: memory (CD45RO+) T cells sorted from blood. According to the study, the label for this sample's cell subset or site signals: CD45RO+ enriched T cells. These receptors were obtained from a woman under 30 in good health.

This clonotype came up many times. The chain employs TRBV7-2 and TRBJ2-7; tentative D call: TRBD1 (5 bases). The ends were cut back, 3 bases at V and 4 bases at J, with 13 bases in the middle. CDR1 is SGHTA and CDR2 is FQGNSA in the germline V gene. The CDR3 is 14 amino acids. The CDR3 DNA reads as TGTGCCAGCAGCTTCGCAGGGCCACCATACGAGCAGTACTTC. It encodes CASSFAGPPYEQYF. The full variable domain, with the rest looked up from reference TRBV7-2 and TRBJ2-7, is GAGVSQSPSNKVTEKGKDVELRCDPISGHTALYWYRQSLGQGLEFLIYFQGNSAPDKSGLPSDRFSAERTGGSVSTLTIQRTQQEDSAVYLCASSFAGPPYEQYFGPGTRLTVT.

The chain uses TRBV20-1 and TRBJ2-7; TRBD1 might be the D (6 bases). The CDR3 is 12 amino acids. Looked up from germline, CDR1 is DFQATT and CDR2 is SNEGSKA (reference sequence). V was shortened by 6 bases and J by 2 bases, with 11 bases between the two germline ends. Written as DNA, the CDR3 is TGCAGTGCCACGGACAGAACCTACGAGCAGTACTTC. It codes for CSATDRTYEQYF.

The V call is TRBV7-2, the J call TRBJ2-7, with a possible D match to TRBD1 (6 bases). The length of the CDR3 is 13 residues. Germline-derived CDR1 and CDR2 are SGHTA and FQGNSA. Between the trimmed V and J ends, which lost 6 bases and 5 bases, there was a span of 14 bases. Written as DNA, the CDR3 is TGTGCCAGCAGTCGAGACAGGTTAAACGAGCAGTACTTC. It specifies CASSRDRLNEQYF.

The table lists this clonotype with many counts. This sequence joins TRBV5-1 and TRBJ2-5; 9 bases are a match to TRBD2. V dropped 0 bases and J dropped 5; count of bases not matched to a gene: 5. The germline V gene encodes CDR1 SGHRS and CDR2 YFSETQ. The CDR3 length is 15 residues. The CDR3 region is CASSLEGTSFETQYF. In DNA form, the CDR3 reads TGCGCCAGCAGCTTGGAGGGGACTAGCTTCGAGACCCAGTACTTC.

Ten or more counts support this clonotype. This chain connects TRBV29-1 to TRBJ2-1, with 8 bases that match TRBD2. Germline V CDR1 and CDR2: SQVTM, ANQGSEA. The CDR3 extends over 14 amino acids. V gave up 2 bases and J gave up 7 bases; unmatched junction bases: 7. The CDR3 DNA sequence: TGCAGCGTTGAAAGCGGGAGAGGGAGGAATGAGCAGTTCTTC. It yields the protein CSVESGRGRNEQFF.

In its sample, this clonotype was seen many times. The rearrangement joins TRBV6-4 to TRBJ2-3; the D gene is possibly TRBD1 (6 bases). CDR1 MRHNA and CDR2 SNTAGT come from the germline V gene. V lost 0 bases and J lost 1, with 11 bases in between. The CDR3 is made up of 16 amino acids. CDR3 bases: TGTGCCAGCAGTGACTCTGGGGGCAAAGGCACAGATACGCAGTATTTT. Its translation is CASSDSGGKGTDTQYF.

The genes are TRBV14 and TRBJ2-3; D call uncertain. CDR1 and CDR2 (germline): SGHDN, FVKESK. Trimming removed 0 bases at V and 0 bases at J, with 7 bases between. This CDR3 is built from 15 residues. CDR3 nucleotides: TGTGCCAGCAGCCAAGATCGGCCTAGCACAGATACGCAGTATTTT. Translated, it gives CASSQDRPSTDTQYF.